Below are 22 T cell receptor beta chains sequenced from a single sample in a study of cytomegalovirus exposure and HLA in healthy donors. The PCR used 60 Vbeta and 13 Jbeta primers. Sequencing used immunoSEQ multiplex PCR; TCRdb keeps in-frame clones, though not all of them. The sample has 200,000 or so clones, roughly 80% seen once; the top ten hold around 0.2%. Input material: PBMCs. These receptors were collected from a girl aged 2 to 10 in good health and CMV-seronegative.

The chain has TRBV10-3 and TRBJ1-2; 7 bases fit TRBD1. The CDR3 covers 15 residues. In germline, CDR1 is ENHRY, CDR2 SYGVKD. V gave up 2 bases and J gave up 4 bases; unmatched junction bases: 7. CDR3 nucleotides: TGTGCCATCAGTGAGAGCGGGGGACAGCTCTATGGCTACACCTTC. Residues: CAISESGGQLYGYTF.

There are a few counts of this clone. The chain carries TRBV6-1 and TRBJ2-5, with D possibly being TRBD2 (6 bases). Looked up from germline, CDR1 is MNHNS and CDR2 is SASEGT. Trimming shortened V by 2 bases and J by 4 bases, and 11 bases separated the two germline ends. This CDR3 contains 14 residues. The CDR3 protein is CASSEMGLAETQYF. CDR3 DNA sequence: TGTGCCAGCAGTGAAATGGGACTTGCAGAGACCCAGTACTTC.

The chain has TRBV5-1 and TRBJ1-2, with D unresolved. From germline, CDR1 is SGHRS and CDR2 YFSETQ. The CDR3 extends over 12 amino acids. V gave up 4 bases and J gave up 8 bases, with 12 bases separating them. The CDR3, as DNA: TGCGCCAGCAGCGCGGATAGTGGGGGCTACACCTTC. Protein sequence: CASSADSGGYTF.

The rearrangement links TRBV6-1 to TRBJ1-4; 7 nucleotides align to TRBD1. The junction had 1 base not matched to a gene; V was cut back by 3 bases and J by 0 bases. Germline CDR1 is MNHNS and CDR2 is SASEGT. The CDR3 totals 15 residues. The CDR3 protein is CASSDDRATNEKLFF. DNA of the CDR3: TGTGCCAGCAGTGACGACAGGGCAACTAATGAAAAACTGTTTTTT.

This chain joins TRBV27 and TRBJ1-2; TRBD1 is a possible D gene (5 bases). CDR3 length: 13 amino acids. The germline V gene encodes CDR1 MNHEY and CDR2 SMNVEV (reference sequence). V was trimmed by 6 bases and J by 5 bases, leaving 13 bases between them. This CDR3 reads CASSPRTLYGYTF. Written as DNA, the CDR3 is TGTGCCAGCAGCCCTAGGACACTTTATGGCTACACCTTC.

The chain combines TRBV5-1 with TRBJ2-1, with TRBD1 identical over 7 bases. The CDR3 is made up of 16 amino acids. V gave up 0 bases and J gave up 0 bases; unmatched junction bases: 3. Germline V CDR1 and CDR2: SGHRS, YFSETQ. CDR3 region: CASSLEGQPSYNEQFF. The DNA of the CDR3 is TGCGCCAGCAGCTTGGAGGGACAGCCCTCCTACAATGAGCAGTTCTTC.

This rearrangement joins TRBV27 to TRBJ2-7; 9 positions agree with TRBD1. Germline trimming cut 8 bases from V and 5 bases from J; bases unmatched to any gene: 7. In germline, CDR1 is MNHEY, CDR2 SMNVEV (reference sequence). The CDR3 runs to 13 residues. CDR3 region: CASRTGEFNEQYF. The CDR3 DNA reads as TGTGCCAGCCGGACAGGGGAATTCAACGAGCAGTACTTC.

V and J are TRBV27 and TRBJ1-1; D is ambiguous. The V and J ends lost 9 bases and 0 bases respectively, with 11 bases between them. This CDR3 has 13 amino acids. Germline values: CDR1 MNHEY, CDR2 SMNVEV (reference sequence). The CDR3 region has the DNA TGTGCCAGTTCCGACACCTTGAACACTGAAGCTTTCTTT. This encodes CASSDTLNTEAFF.

The count of this clone is one. This chain connects TRBV6-5 to TRBJ1-1; D gene uncertain. Deletions cut 5 bases from V and 1 base from J, with 8 bases between. The CDR3 is 13 amino acids. Germline CDR1 MNHEY, CDR2 SVGAGI. CDR3 bases: TGTGCCAGCAGTCTCAGGTGGAACACTGAAGCTTTCTTT. Its protein is CASSLRWNTEAFF.

Only one count was recorded for this clone. The chain couples TRBV10-2 to TRBJ2-2; unclear D gene. V was shortened by 3 bases and J by 2 bases, with 7 bases between the two germline ends. Germline CDR1 is WSHSY and CDR2 is SAAADI. This CDR3 contains 14 residues. CDR3 DNA sequence: TGCGCCAGCAGTGATCACAGTAACACCGGGGAGCTGTTTTTT. It specifies CASSDHSNTGELFF.

The rearrangement links TRBV9 to TRBJ2-5, with 9 nucleotides matching TRBD1. This CDR3 has 15 amino acids. V trimming: 2 bases; J trimming: 5 bases; junction bases outside the gene matches: 7. From germline, CDR1 is SGDLS and CDR2 YYNGEE. The CDR3 DNA follows: TGTGCCAGCAGCGTTCTCCGGGGACAGGGTGAGACCCAGTACTTC. Amino acids: CASSVLRGQGETQYF.

The J gene is TRBJ2-5, the V gene TRBV7-9; TRBD1 aligns across 8 bases. Germline lookup yields CDR1 SEHNR and CDR2 FQNEAQ (reference sequence). The CDR3 has 14 amino acids. J gave up 7 bases and V 2 bases, and 6 bases lay outside the gene matches. CDR3 in DNA: TGTGCCAGCAGCTTAACGGACAGGGTGGTGACCCAGTACTTC. Its protein product is CASSLTDRVVTQYF.

The rearrangement links TRBV2 to TRBJ2-5; D is possibly TRBD2 (5 bases). The length of the CDR3 is 14 residues. V lost 0 bases and J lost 6, with 11 bases in between. CDR1 is SNHLY, CDR2 FYNNEI, per germline. The CDR3 here is CASSEAGASQTQYF. The CDR3 region has the DNA TGTGCCAGCAGTGAAGCGGGAGCCAGCCAGACCCAGTACTTC.

V and J are TRBV6-6 and TRBJ2-3, with D tentatively TRBD2 (6 bases). This CDR3 comprises 12 residues. Per the germline V gene, CDR1 is MNHNY and CDR2 is SVGAGI (reference sequence). Trimming took off 6 bases at V and 4 bases at J, with 8 bases between the two ends. The CDR3 protein is CASSRLADTQYF. The CDR3 DNA sequence: TGTGCCAGCAGCAGACTAGCAGATACGCAGTATTTT.

The gene calls are TRBV28 and TRBJ1-1; D is possibly TRBD1 (5 bases). Germline values: CDR1 MDHEN, CDR2 SYDVKM. The CDR3 contains 17 residues. Trimming stripped 5 bases from V and 10 bases from J, with 29 bases between. In nucleotides, the CDR3 is TGTGCCAGCAGTCCTATTTTGGCAGGACGCTCAGGGTACGGAGCTTTCTTT. It codes for CASSPILAGRSGYGAFF.

This clone was recorded once. V is TRBV10-2 and J is TRBJ2-1; no clear D. This CDR3 has 13 residues. The germline V gene encodes CDR1 WSHSY and CDR2 SAAADI. V was pared by 3 bases and J by 3 bases, with 6 bases between. This CDR3 reads CASSDSVYNEQFF. CDR3 in DNA: TGCGCCAGCAGTGATTCGGTCTACAATGAGCAGTTCTTC.

This chain joins TRBV18 and TRBJ2-1; 11 positions agree with TRBD1. The CDR3 contains 20 residues. The ends lost 3 bases at V and 4 bases at J; junction bases unmatched: 17. From germline, CDR1 is KGHSH and CDR2 LQKENI. The CDR3 loop is CASSPPVGQGASGLYNEQFF. CDR3 DNA: TGTGCCAGCTCACCCCCAGTCGGACAGGGGGCTAGCGGGTTATACAATGAGCAGTTCTTC.

The rearrangement joins TRBV5-1 to TRBJ2-5, with D unclear. Germline CDR1 is SGHRS and CDR2 is YFSETQ. This CDR3 is built from 13 residues. V was clipped by 0 bases and J by 9 bases, with 12 bases between them. CDR3 sequence (DNA): TGCGCCAGCAGCTTGGAAGGTGGTCGGGCCCAGTACTTC. Protein: CASSLEGGRAQYF. Full variable domain (rest looked up from reference TRBV5-1 and TRBJ2-5): KAGVTQTPRYLIKTRGQQVTLSCSPISGHRSVSWYQQTPGQGLQFLFEYFSETQRNKGNFPGRFSGRQFSNSRSEMNVSTLELGDSALYLCASSLEGGRAQYFGPGTRLLVL.

The table lists this clone with a count of one. CDR3 nucleotide sequence: TGTGCCATCAGTGAGTCGAGCGGTGGCTCCTACGAGCAGTACTTC. It is translated as CAISESSGGSYEQYF. The chain carries TRBV10-3 and TRBJ2-7; possible D gene TRBD2, 5 bases. Germline loops: CDR1 ENHRY, CDR2 SYGVKD. The CDR3 totals 15 residues. Trimming took off 0 bases at V and 0 bases at J, with 9 bases between the two ends.

The chain has TRBV27 and TRBJ2-7; 9 bases align to TRBD1. The trim removed 3 bases at V and 1 base at J, leaving 4 bases unmatched. The CDR3 totals 15 residues. Per germline, CDR1 MNHEY and CDR2 SMNVEV (reference sequence). CDR3 in DNA: TGTGCCAGCAGTTTGACAGGGGGTGGATCCTACGAGCAGTACTTC. Amino acids: CASSLTGGGSYEQYF.

This sequence joins TRBV19 and TRBJ1-5; weak D call: TRBD1 (6 bases). The CDR3 consists of 13 residues. CDR1 is LNHDA and CDR2 is SQIVND in the germline V gene (reference sequence). Trimming pared 6 bases from V and 1 base from J, leaving 7 bases between. In DNA, the CDR3 is TGTGCCAGTAGAGACAGGAGCAATCAGCCCCAGCATTTT. It is translated as CASRDRSNQPQHF.

This clone was seen a single time. V usage is TRBV7-9 and J usage is TRBJ2-7; 7 positions agree with TRBD1. The CDR3 covers 13 residues. The V gene end was trimmed by 6 bases and the J gene end by 9 bases; junction bases not matched to a gene: 11. From germline, CDR1 is SEHNR and CDR2 FQNEAQ (reference sequence). The CDR3 region is CASSSTGVGGQYF. In DNA, the CDR3 is TGTGCCAGCAGTTCCACAGGGGTTGGGGGGCAGTACTTC.